Each of the 8 T cell receptor beta chains below was sequenced from the same sample in a study of blood T cells in healthy people across ages. A second PCR, run for about 7 to 11 cycles, used a sample-barcoded 5' primer plus a J-beta primer mix. TCRdb recomputed calls from the 5' RACE reads with MiXCR, one row per CDR3 protein. Among 540,000 or so distinct CDR3 sequences, roughly 48% were seen once, and the ten largest hold around 23%. Sequencing used blood. The source of these receptors is a man older than 75 in good health.

This clonotype showed up just a few times. V is TRBV6-5 and J is TRBJ1-1; D call uncertain. Trimming took off 0 bases at V and 5 bases at J, with 13 bases between the two ends. The CDR3 has 15 amino acids. Germline V gene lookup returns CDR1 MNHEY and CDR2 SVGAGI. The CDR3 loop is CASSYSQTMHTEAFF. The CDR3 DNA reads as TGTGCCAGCAGTTACTCCCAGACTATGCATACTGAAGCTTTCTTT.

Only a few counts were recorded for this clonotype. The chain uses TRBV20-1 and TRBJ2-3; D remains unclear. Germline V gene data show CDR1 as DFQATT and CDR2 as SNEGSKA (reference sequence). V was shortened by 1 base and J by 6 bases, with 14 bases between the two germline ends. The CDR3 is made up of 14 amino acids. The CDR3 DNA sequence: TGCAGTGCTAGAGGGCCCGGCGTAGGGGATACGCAGTATTTT. Amino acid sequence: CSARGPGVGDTQYF.

The V call is TRBV5-1, the J call TRBJ2-7; maybe TRBD1 (6 bases). Per germline, CDR1 SGHRS and CDR2 YFSETQ. The CDR3 has 15 amino acids. V lost 2 bases to trimming and J lost 2 bases, with 14 bases between them. The CDR3 coding sequence is TGCGCCAGCAGCTTTGGTGGGACAACCACCTACGAGCAGTACTTC. Translation gives CASSFGGTTTYEQYF.

This clonotype was recorded once. This chain joins TRBV6-2 or TRBV6-3 and TRBJ2-5; D remains ambiguous. The last part of the DNA fits TRBJ2-1 better; the J call may be wrong. CDR3 size: 13 residues. CDR1 MNHEY and CDR2 SVGEGT come from the germline V gene. The CDR3 bases are TGTGCCAGCAGTTGGTCATACCAAGAGACCCAGTTCTTC. This encodes CASSWSYQETQFF.

V is TRBV20-1 and J is TRBJ2-5, with a weak D call TRBD2 (6 bases). Per germline, CDR1 DFQATT and CDR2 SNEGSKA (reference sequence). CDR3 size: 16 residues. The ends were cut back, 7 bases at V and 4 bases at J, with 25 bases in the middle. CDR3 in DNA: TGCAGTGTAAGAAGTCCCCGGAGGGGTCCGAGAGAGACCCAGTACTTC. Its translation: CSVRSPRRGPRETQYF.

This clonotype was recorded a few times. The rearrangement joins TRBV12-3 or TRBV12-4 to TRBJ2-6; 7 bases match TRBD1. V lost 6 bases, J lost 1 base, and 18 bases stayed unmatched. This CDR3 is built from 20 residues. CDR3 sequence reads: CASSPLPGTESKSGANVLTF. CDR3 DNA sequence: TGTGCCAGCAGCCCCCTACCCGGGACAGAAAGTAAATCTGGGGCCAACGTCCTGACTTTC.

The chain joins TRBV6-2 or TRBV6-3 to TRBJ2-6; D might be TRBD2 (5 bases). V lost 1 base and J lost 12, with 16 bases in between. Germline V lookup: CDR1 MNHEY, CDR2 SVGEGT. CDR3 length: 15 amino acids. CDR3 DNA: TGTGCCAGCAGTTACTACAAGTCGGCGGGCGGCGTCCTGACTTTC. Translation gives CASSYYKSAGGVLTF.

On this clonotype itself: One end of the junction varies from germline; a read error may be responsible. J is TRBJ2-2 and V is TRBV20-1, with D maybe TRBD2 (6 bases). CDR3 length equals 14 residues. CDR1 DFQATT and CDR2 SNEGSKA come from the germline V gene (reference sequence). The CDR3 coding sequence is TGCAGTGCTAGGGACACCGGTAGGACCGGGGGGCTGTTTTTT. Amino acid sequence: CSARDTGRTGGLFF.